Given below is one T cell receptor beta chain in context. What it binds is unknown. These data belong to a study of T-cell reconstitution after alpha-beta-depleted transplantation in children. Findings and limits, study-wide: Among T cells one year after transplant, newly produced cells accounted for most counts and diversity.

The V gene's germline CDR1 is SGHDT and CDR2 YYEEEE. CDR3 length: 15 residues. Trimming cost V 4 bases and J 0 bases, with 13 bases left between them. During its preparation, the TCRbeta library received unique molecular identifiers. Via MiXCR, TCRdb re-called the PCR reads, giving one row per CDR3 protein. This table has 780,000 or so distinct CDR3 sequences, roughly 15% appearing once. Sequences were derived from PBMCs, mostly from graft donor cells, sampled 360 days after TCRalphabeta/CD19-depleted stem cell transplant. The receptor was derived from a male patient between 5 and 17 years old who had a stem cell transplant for acute lymphoblastic leukemia, so the T cells may come from the graft donor. The V gene is TRBV5-6, the J gene TRBJ1-2; tentative D call: TRBD1 (5 bases). CDR3 residues: CASSPQGRANYGYTF. DNA for the CDR3: TGTGCCAGCAGCCCCCAGGGAAGGGCTAACTATGGCTACACCTTC.